The 10 T cell receptor beta chains below all came from one sample that was sequenced in a study of T cell responses to AZD1222 COVID-19 vaccine (dated by TCRdb to the early 2020s). Library preparation employed the immunoSEQ multiplex PCR assay. TCRdb holds this immuneACCESS table with in-frame rearrangements only. Some clones are missing; in checked studies, unresolved V genes explain under half, and the rest has no known cause. This sample is represented by roughly 140,000 clones; approximately 89% of them were singletons. 5% of the sample comes from the top ten. The time point label of this sample denotes: baseline before first vaccination. The sample consisted of peripheral blood, taken on day 0 of AZD1222 vaccination. The receptors come from an adult in good health.

V gene TRBV2 combines with J gene TRBJ1-5; 8 nucleotides agree with TRBD1. This CDR3 has 14 residues. The junction had 5 bases not matched to a gene; V was cut back by 6 bases and J by 4 bases. Germline CDR1 is SNHLY and CDR2 is FYNNEI. For the CDR3, the DNA is TGTGCCAGCAGGCCTAGGACAGGGAATCAGCCCCAGCATTTT. It specifies CASRPRTGNQPQHF.

This clone has more than one count but fewer than ten. The rearrangement joins TRBV15 to TRBJ2-1, with D possibly called TRBD1 or TRBD2 (6 bases each). The V end lost 0 bases, the J end lost 4 bases, and 13 bases lay between the germline ends. CDR1 and CDR2 (germline): LNHNV, YYDKDF (reference sequence). This CDR3 spans 16 amino acids. DNA for the CDR3: TGTGCCACCAGCAGAGATGGTGGAGGGGGGTACAATGAGCAGTTCTTC. This codes for CATSRDGGGGYNEQFF.

The chain recombines TRBV2 with TRBJ2-7, with D perhaps matching TRBD1 (6 bases). V was cut by 6 bases and J by 6 bases, with 12 bases left in between. Per germline, CDR1 SNHLY and CDR2 FYNNEI. The CDR3 contains 12 residues. The CDR3 nucleotides are TGTGCCAGCAGCGTTCAAGGGGGCGAGCAGTACTTC. This encodes CASSVQGGEQYF. The variable domain in full, completed from reference TRBV2 and TRBJ2-7, reads EPEVTQTPSHQVTQMGQEVILRCVPISNHLYFYWYRQILGQKVEFLVSFYNNEISEKSEIFDDQFSVERPDGSNFTLKIRSTKLEDSAMYFCASSVQGGEQYFGPGTRLTVT.

The chain joins TRBV6-6 to TRBJ1-5; D is undetermined. The CDR3 covers 14 residues. Deletions cut 6 bases from V and 5 bases from J, with 14 bases between. Germline V CDR1 and CDR2: MNHNY, SVGAGI (reference sequence). The CDR3 reads CASRRTAPDQPQHF. DNA for the CDR3: TGTGCCAGCAGGCGGACGGCCCCCGATCAGCCCCAGCATTTT.

J is TRBJ1-5 and V is TRBV28, with 9 bases matching TRBD1. Per the germline V gene, CDR1 is MDHEN and CDR2 is SYDVKM. V shed 5 bases, J shed 0 bases, and the junction held 11 bases outside the gene matches. The CDR3 sequence is 18 residues long. DNA of the CDR3: TGTGCCAGCAGTCCCCTGGACAGGGGACTCTATAGCAATCAGCCCCAGCATTTT. Amino acid sequence: CASSPLDRGLYSNQPQHF.

The chain couples TRBV6-1 to TRBJ1-1; D remains unclear. The ends were cut back, 3 bases at V and 1 base at J, with 6 bases in the middle. From germline, CDR1 is MNHNS and CDR2 SASEGT. This CDR3 has 13 amino acids. This chain's CDR3 is CASSDEGNTEAFF. CDR3 bases: TGTGCCAGCAGTGACGAGGGGAACACTGAAGCTTTCTTT.

This chain uses TRBV2 with TRBJ1-1; perhaps TRBD1 as D (6 bases). There are 11 residues in the CDR3. V was pared by 8 bases and J by 10 bases, with 14 bases between. Germline assignment: CDR1 SNHLY and CDR2 FYNNEI. The DNA of the CDR3 is TGTGCCAGCGGCTTTCCAGGGGCAGCTTTCTTT. This gives the protein CASGFPGAAFF.

CDR3 DNA: TGTGCCAGCAGCTCGACTACCGCGGGCCGGGCTTTCTTT. It yields the protein CASSSTTAGRAFF. The chain carries TRBV7-2 and TRBJ1-1; no definite D call. CDR1 is SGHTA and CDR2 is FQGNSA in the germline V gene. Deletions cut 4 bases from V and 11 bases from J, with 17 bases between. The CDR3 length is 13 residues.

The J gene is TRBJ1-1, the V gene TRBV28; 8 positions agree with TRBD1. The germline V gene has CDR1 MDHEN and CDR2 SYDVKM. V trimming: 5 bases; J trimming: 1 base; junction bases outside the gene matches: 6. The CDR3 is made up of 15 amino acids. CDR3 loop: CASSKPGTGNTEAFF. In DNA form, the CDR3 reads TGTGCCAGCAGTAAACCCGGGACAGGGAACACTGAAGCTTTCTTT.

This chain joins TRBV28 and TRBJ1-1; tentative D call: TRBD1 (5 bases). This CDR3 region has 13 residues. The germline V and J ends were trimmed by 3 bases and 3 bases, with 8 bases remaining between them. Per the germline V gene, CDR1 is MDHEN and CDR2 is SYDVKM. CDR3 sequence: CASSLGRDTEAFF. In nucleotides, the CDR3 is TGTGCCAGCAGTTTGGGACGGGACACTGAAGCTTTCTTT.